This T cell receptor (beta chain) was sequenced in a study of OX40 agonist ivuxolimab in advanced cancers. Study context: Prior anti-PD-1, anti-PD-L1 or anti-CTLA-4 therapy was allowed; 35% to 40% had some. Study results and limitations: The average count of expanded clones was higher among CD8+ T cells than among CD4+. Among the nonresponders, some also had low normalized T-cell clonal expansion.

On cycle 4 day 1 and cycle 7 day 1, as well as at baseline, blood was sampled. Trimming cost V 6 bases and J 3 bases; bases outside gene matches: 9. Germline V CDR1 and CDR2: MNHEY, SMNVEV (reference sequence). The CDR3 covers 15 residues. This clone was seen a few times. The antigen is not known. Generated by immunoSEQ multiplex PCR, the TCRdb table keeps only in-frame clones and is missing some. This table has 30,000 to 45,000 clones, approximately 80% appearing once. The V call is TRBV27, the J call TRBJ1-1, with 8 bases that match TRBD1. The TCR sequence derives from an adult with an advanced solid tumor such as melanoma, head and neck, liver or kidney cancer. The material was CD4+ or CD8+ T cells sorted from blood, obtained in a trial of the OX40 agonist ivuxolimab. Here the CDR3 DNA reads TGTGCCAGCAGCCCAATAAACAGGGGGTACACTGAAGCTTTCTTT. It yields the protein CASSPINRGYTEAFF.